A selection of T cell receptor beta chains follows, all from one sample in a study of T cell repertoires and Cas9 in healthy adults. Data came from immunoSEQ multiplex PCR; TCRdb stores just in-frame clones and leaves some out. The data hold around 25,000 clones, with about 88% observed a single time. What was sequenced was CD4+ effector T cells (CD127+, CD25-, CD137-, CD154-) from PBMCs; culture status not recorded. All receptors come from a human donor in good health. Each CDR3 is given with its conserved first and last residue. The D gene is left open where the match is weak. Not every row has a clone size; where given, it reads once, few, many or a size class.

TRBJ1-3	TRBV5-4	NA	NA	TGTGCCAGCAGCTTGGACATCTCCTCTGGAAACACCATATATTTT	CASSLDISSGNTIYF
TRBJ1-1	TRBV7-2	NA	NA	TGTGCCAGCAGCTTAGCACAGACGGGCGTTCCCTTCTTT	CASSLAQTGVPFF
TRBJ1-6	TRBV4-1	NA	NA	TGCGCCAGCAGCTCCTCAGTTAATGGTAATTCACCCCTCCACTTT	CASSSSVNGNSPLHF
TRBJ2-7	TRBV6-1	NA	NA	TGTGCCAGCACCAGCGTCTACGAGCAGTACTTC	CASTSVYEQYF
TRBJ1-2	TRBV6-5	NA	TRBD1	TGTGCCAGCAGTGGCGGGACAGGGCATCTTGGCTACACCTTC	CASSGGTGHLGYTF
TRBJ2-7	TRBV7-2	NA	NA	TGTGCCAGCAGCTTAGCAATGGCAGGGAGCATTATGCAGTACTTC	CASSLAMAGSIMQYF
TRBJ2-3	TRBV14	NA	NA	TGTGCCAGCAGCCTTGGAATCGCCACAGATACGCAGTATTTT	CASSLGIATDTQYF
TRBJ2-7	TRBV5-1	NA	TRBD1	TGCGCCAGCAGCTTGCAAGGACAGGGAACCTACGAGCAGTACTTC	CASSLQGQGTYEQYF
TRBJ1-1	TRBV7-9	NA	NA	TGTGCCAGCAGATCAATGACAGACACTGAAGCTTTCTTT	CASRSMTDTEAFF
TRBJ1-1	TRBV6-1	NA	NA	TGTGCCAGCAGTGAAGTCAGGCAGGGGTTCCCTGAAGCTTTCTTT	CASSEVRQGFPEAFF
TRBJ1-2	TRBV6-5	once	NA	TGTGCCAGCTTCGACAGAAGGAGCTACACCTTC	CASFDRRSYTF
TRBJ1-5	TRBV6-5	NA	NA	TGTGCCACCCATGGCTACAGAAATAGCAATCAGCCCCAGCATTTT	CATHGYRNSNQPQHF
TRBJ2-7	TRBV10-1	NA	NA	TGCGCCGGCAGTGATGATACTCGGGACGGCGGCGAGCAGTACTTC	CAGSDDTRDGGEQYF
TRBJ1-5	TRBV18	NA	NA	TGTGCCAGCTCACGAGGGTCCGGGGTGTATAGCAATCAGCCCCAGCATTTT	CASSRGSGVYSNQPQHF
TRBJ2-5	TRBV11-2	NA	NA	TGTGCCAGCAGCTTAGATCCCCTAACCCAGTACTTC	CASSLDPLTQYF
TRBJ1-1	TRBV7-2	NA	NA	TGTGCCAGCAGCTTAGCGGGGACCACTGAAGCTTTCTTT	CASSLAGTTEAFF
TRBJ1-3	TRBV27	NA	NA	TGTGCCAGCAGTTTATCGACGGGAAACACCATATATTTT	CASSLSTGNTIYF
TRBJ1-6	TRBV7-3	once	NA	TGTGCCAGCAGCTTGAACAGGGAAGGTTCACCCCTCCACTTT	CASSLNREGSPLHF
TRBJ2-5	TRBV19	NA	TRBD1	TGTGCCAGTCGACAGGGGGGCCAAGAGACCCAGTACTTC	CASRQGGQETQYF
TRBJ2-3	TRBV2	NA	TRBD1	TGTGCCAGCAGTGAAAGTTGGGGACAGACCGGTCTCACAGATACGCAGTATTTT	CASSESWGQTGLTDTQYF
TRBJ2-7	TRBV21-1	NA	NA	TGTGCCAGCAGTTTGAAGGTGGCAGGGGCTTTGGAGCAGTACTTC	CASSLKVAGALEQYF
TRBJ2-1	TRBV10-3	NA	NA	TGTGCCATCGGGTCCCGACAGATCAATGAGCAGTTCTTC	CAIGSRQINEQFF
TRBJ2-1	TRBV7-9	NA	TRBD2	TGTGCCAGCAGCTTAGCACTAGCGGGGGTAAATGAGCAGTTCTTC	CASSLALAGVNEQFF
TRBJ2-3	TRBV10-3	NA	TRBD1	TGTGCCATCAGTGAGGGGTTACCGGGACAGTATAGCGATGCAGATACGCAGTATTTT	CAISEGLPGQYSDADTQYF
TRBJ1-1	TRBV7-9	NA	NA	TGTGCCAGCAGCATACCGGGACACATCACTGAAGCTTTCTTT	CASSIPGHITEAFF
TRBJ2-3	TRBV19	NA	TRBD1	TGTGCCAGTCAGGCTCGGACAGGGGGTTCGGATACGCAGTATTTT	CASQARTGGSDTQYF
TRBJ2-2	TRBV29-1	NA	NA	TGCAGCGTTGTTACGGGGGGCAGCGCCGGGGAGCTGTTTTTT	CSVVTGGSAGELFF
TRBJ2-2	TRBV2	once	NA	TGTGCCAGCAGCCCTATACGGGGTGCGACCGGGGAGCTGTTTTTT	CASSPIRGATGELFF
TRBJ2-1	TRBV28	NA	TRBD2	TGTGCCAGCAGTCCCCGAAACTGGCGGGGGGGCCTTGATGAGCAGTTCTTC	CASSPRNWRGGLDEQFF
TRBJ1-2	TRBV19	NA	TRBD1	TGTGCCAGTAGTATGGGGACAGGGGGCATAAAGGGCTACACCTTC	CASSMGTGGIKGYTF
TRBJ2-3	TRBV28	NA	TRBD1	TGTGCCAGCAGTCACAGGGACAGAGTGAGCACAGATACGCAGTATTTT	CASSHRDRVSTDTQYF
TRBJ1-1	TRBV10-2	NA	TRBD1	TGCGCCAGCAGGGACAGGGGAAGCAATACTGAAGCTTTCTTT	CASRDRGSNTEAFF
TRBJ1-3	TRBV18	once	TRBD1	TGTGCCAGCTCACCTAACAGGGGCAGCCTCTCTGGAAACACCATATATTTT	CASSPNRGSLSGNTIYF
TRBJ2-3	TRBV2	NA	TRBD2	TGTGCCAGCGGACTAGCGGTTCCAAAAGGCACAGATACGCAGTATTTT	CASGLAVPKGTDTQYF
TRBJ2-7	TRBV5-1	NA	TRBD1	TGCGCCAGCAGCTTGCAGACAGGGATCTTTGCAAGTTACTACGAGCAGTACTTC	CASSLQTGIFASYYEQYF
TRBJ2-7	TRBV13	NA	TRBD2	TGTGCCAGCAGCTTAGGCCCTTCGGGGGGGAGCTCCTACGAGCAGTACTTC	CASSLGPSGGSSYEQYF
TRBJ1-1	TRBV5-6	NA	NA	TGTGCCAGCAGCTTGATTGACAGGAGAGAATTTGAAGCTTTCTTT	CASSLIDRREFEAFF